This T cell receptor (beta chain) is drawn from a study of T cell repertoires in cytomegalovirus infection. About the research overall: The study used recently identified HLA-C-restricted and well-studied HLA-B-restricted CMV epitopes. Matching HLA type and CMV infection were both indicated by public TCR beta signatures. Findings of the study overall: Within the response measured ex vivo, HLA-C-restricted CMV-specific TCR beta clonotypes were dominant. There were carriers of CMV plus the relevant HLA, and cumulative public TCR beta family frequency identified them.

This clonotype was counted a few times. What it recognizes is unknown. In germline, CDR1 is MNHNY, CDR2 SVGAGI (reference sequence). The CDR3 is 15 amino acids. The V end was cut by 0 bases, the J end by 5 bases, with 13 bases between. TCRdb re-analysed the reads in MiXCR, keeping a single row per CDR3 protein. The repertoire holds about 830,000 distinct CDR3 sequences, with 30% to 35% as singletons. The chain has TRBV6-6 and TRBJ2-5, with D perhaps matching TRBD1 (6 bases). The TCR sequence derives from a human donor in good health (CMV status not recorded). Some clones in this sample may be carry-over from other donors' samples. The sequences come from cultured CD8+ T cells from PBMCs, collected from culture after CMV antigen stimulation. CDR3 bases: TGTGCCAGCAGTTACTCGAATCAGGGGTCGGAGACCCAGTACTTC. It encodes CASSYSNQGSETQYF.